This T cell receptor (beta chain) was found in a study of cytomegalovirus exposure and HLA in healthy donors. General study points: Most TCR sequences were rare, but some public TCRs occurred in many donors. Researchers counted 164 TCR beta chains as cytomegalovirus-associated. The tendency of first-cohort TCR clusters to co-occur in the 130 or so validation repertoires was identified by a subsequent analysis.

Separation from the roughly 680-subject first cohort characterized the roughly 120-subject validation cohort, to which the donors belonged. This CDR3 has 15 residues. Germline CDR1 reads MDHEN; CDR2 reads SYDVKM. J was trimmed by 3 bases and V by 2 bases; bases with no gene match: 5. Assay: immunoSEQ multiplex PCR; the TCRdb copy retains only in-frame clones and omits some. The sample includes about 160,000 clones, 80% to 85% of them seen just once. In this sample, this clone turned up a few times. The antigen is unknown. The chain carries TRBV28 and TRBJ2-7; 9 nucleotides line up with TRBD2. Sample: PBMCs. The receptor was isolated from a man aged 25-45 years in good health and CMV-seropositive. The CDR3 nucleotides are TGTGCCAGCAGTTTAACAGCGGGAGGTGACTACGAGCAGTACTTC. Its protein is CASSLTAGGDYEQYF.